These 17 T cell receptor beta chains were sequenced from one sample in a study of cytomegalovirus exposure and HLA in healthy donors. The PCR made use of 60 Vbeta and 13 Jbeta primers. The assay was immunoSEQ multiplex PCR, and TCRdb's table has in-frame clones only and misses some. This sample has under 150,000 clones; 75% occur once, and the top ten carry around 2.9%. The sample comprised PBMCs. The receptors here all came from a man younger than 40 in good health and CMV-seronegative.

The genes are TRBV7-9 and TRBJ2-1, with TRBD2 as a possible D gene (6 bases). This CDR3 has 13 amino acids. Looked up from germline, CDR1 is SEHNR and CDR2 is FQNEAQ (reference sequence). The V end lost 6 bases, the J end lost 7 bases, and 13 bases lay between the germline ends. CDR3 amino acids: CASSRVGGNEQFF. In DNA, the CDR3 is TGTGCCAGCAGTCGAGTCGGGGGAAATGAGCAGTTCTTC.

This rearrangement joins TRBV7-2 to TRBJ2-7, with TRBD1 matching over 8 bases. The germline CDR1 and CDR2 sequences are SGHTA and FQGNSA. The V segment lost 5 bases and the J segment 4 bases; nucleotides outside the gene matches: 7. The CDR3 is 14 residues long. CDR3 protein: CASSHDRGAYEQYF. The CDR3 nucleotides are TGTGCCAGCAGCCATGACAGGGGCGCGTACGAGCAGTACTTC.

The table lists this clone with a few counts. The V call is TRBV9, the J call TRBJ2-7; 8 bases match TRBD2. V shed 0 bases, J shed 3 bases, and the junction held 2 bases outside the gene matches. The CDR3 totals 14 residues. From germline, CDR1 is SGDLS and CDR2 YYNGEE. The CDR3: CASSVEREHYEQYF. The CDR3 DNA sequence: TGTGCCAGCAGCGTAGAGCGGGAGCACTACGAGCAGTACTTC. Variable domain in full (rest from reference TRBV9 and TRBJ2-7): DSGVTQTPKHLITATGQRVTLRCSPRSGDLSVYWYQQSLDQGLQFLIQYYNGEERAKGNILERFSAQQFPDLHSELNLSSLELGDSALYFCASSVEREHYEQYFGPGTRLTVT.

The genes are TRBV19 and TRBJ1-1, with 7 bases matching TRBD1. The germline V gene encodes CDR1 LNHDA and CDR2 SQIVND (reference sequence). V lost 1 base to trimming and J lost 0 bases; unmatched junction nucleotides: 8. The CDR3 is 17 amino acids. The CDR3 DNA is TGTGCCAGTAGTATAGTCGGAGACAGGGACTTGAACACTGAAGCTTTCTTT. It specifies CASSIVGDRDLNTEAFF.

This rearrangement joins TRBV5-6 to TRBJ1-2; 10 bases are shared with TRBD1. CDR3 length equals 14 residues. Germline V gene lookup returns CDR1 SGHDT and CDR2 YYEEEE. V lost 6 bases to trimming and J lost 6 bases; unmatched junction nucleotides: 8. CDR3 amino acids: CASIRDRGVDGYTF. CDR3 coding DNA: TGTGCCAGCATCAGGGACAGGGGCGTTGATGGCTACACCTTC.

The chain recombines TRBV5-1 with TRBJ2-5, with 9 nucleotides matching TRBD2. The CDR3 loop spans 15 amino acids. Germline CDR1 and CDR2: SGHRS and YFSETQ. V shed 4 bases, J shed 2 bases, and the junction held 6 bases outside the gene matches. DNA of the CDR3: TGCGCCAGCAGCCTGGTAGCGGGAGCTCAAGAGACCCAGTACTTC. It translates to CASSLVAGAQETQYF.

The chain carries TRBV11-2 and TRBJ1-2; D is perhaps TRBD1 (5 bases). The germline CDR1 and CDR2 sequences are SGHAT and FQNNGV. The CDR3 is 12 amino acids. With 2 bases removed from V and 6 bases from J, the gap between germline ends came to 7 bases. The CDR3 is CASSLQGNGYTF. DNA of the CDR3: TGTGCCAGCAGCTTACAGGGAAATGGCTACACCTTC.

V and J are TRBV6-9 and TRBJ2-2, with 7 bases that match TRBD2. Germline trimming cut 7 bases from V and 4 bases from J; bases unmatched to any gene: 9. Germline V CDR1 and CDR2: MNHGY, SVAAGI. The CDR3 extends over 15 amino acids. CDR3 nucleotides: TGTGCCAGCACTCCCGGGACTAATTCCACCGGGGAGCTGTTTTTT. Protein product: CASTPGTNSTGELFF.

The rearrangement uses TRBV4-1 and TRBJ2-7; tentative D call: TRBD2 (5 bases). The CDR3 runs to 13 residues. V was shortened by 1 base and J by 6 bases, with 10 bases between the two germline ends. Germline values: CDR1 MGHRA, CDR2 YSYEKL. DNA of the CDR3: TGCGCCAGCAGCCAAGGGCGGACTGCCGAGCAGTACTTC. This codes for CASSQGRTAEQYF.

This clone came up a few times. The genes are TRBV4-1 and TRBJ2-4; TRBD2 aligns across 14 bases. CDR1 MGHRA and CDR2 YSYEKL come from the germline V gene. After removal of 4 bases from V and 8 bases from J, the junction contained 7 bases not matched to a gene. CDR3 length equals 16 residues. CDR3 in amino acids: CASSPRLAGGLYIQYF. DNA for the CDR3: TGCGCCAGCAGCCCCCGACTAGCGGGGGGGCTTTACATTCAGTACTTC.

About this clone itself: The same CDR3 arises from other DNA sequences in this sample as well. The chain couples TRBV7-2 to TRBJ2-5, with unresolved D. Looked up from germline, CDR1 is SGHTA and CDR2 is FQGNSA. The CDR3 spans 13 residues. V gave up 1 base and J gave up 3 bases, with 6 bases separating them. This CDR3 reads CASSLVAKETQYF. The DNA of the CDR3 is TGTGCCAGCAGCTTAGTTGCGAAAGAGACCCAGTACTTC.

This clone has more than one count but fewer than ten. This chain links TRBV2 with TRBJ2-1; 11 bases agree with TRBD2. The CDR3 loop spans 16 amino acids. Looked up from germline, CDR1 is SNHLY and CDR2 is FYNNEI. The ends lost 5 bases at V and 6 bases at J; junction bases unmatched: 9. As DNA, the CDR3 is TGTGCCAGCAGTTTCTATAGCGGGAGGGCCGGCAATGAGCAGTTCTTC. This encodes CASSFYSGRAGNEQFF.

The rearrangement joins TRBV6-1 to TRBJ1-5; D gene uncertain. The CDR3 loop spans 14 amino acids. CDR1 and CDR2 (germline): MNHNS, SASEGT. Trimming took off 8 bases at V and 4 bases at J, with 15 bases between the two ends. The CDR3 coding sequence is TGTGCCAGCTGGCCGGACGGACTTAATCAGCCCCAGCATTTT. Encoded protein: CASWPDGLNQPQHF.

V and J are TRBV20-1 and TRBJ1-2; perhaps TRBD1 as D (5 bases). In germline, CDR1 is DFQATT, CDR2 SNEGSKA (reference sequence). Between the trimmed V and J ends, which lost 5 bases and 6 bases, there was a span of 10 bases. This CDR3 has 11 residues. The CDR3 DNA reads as TGCAGTGCTGGCGCGGGGCATGGCTACACCTTC. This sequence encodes CSAGAGHGYTF.

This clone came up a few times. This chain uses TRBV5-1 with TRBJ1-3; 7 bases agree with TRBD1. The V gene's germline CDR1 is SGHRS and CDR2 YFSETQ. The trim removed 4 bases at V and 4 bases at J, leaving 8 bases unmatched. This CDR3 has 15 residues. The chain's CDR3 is CASSPQGTVGNTIYF. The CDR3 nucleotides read TGCGCCAGCAGCCCTCAGGGGACAGTAGGAAACACCATATATTTT.

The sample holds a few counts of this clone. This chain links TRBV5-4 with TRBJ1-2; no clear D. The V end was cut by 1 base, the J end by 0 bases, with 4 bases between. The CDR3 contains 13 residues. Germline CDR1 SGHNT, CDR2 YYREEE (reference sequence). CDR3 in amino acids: CASSLSTNYGYTF. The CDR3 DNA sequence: TGTGCCAGCAGCTTGTCAACTAACTATGGCTACACCTTC.

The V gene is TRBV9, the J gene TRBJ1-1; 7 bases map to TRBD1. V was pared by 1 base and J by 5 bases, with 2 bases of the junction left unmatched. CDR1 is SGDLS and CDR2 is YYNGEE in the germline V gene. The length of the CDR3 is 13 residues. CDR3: CASSVQGDTEAFF. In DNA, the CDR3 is TGTGCCAGCAGCGTACAGGGGGATACTGAAGCTTTCTTT.